A single sample is the source of the 23 T cell receptor beta chains below, sequenced in a study of Graves' ophthalmopathy and Graves' hyperthyroidism. From RNA, the CDR3 regions of TCR beta chains were amplified and sequenced. Scientists carried out first-round RT-PCR using HTBI primers and then a second-round multiplex PCR. TCRdb re-called the multiplex PCR reads through MiXCR, storing one row per CDR3 protein. The sample contains around 340,000 distinct CDR3 sequences, about a sixth of which appear only once. The sample taken for sequencing was peripheral blood. Receptors originate from an adult man with Graves' ophthalmopathy.

This clonotype was detected many times. The V call is TRBV4-3, the J call TRBJ1-2; D possibly corresponds to TRBD1 (5 bases). V lost 2 bases and J 10 bases, leaving 17 bases between the germline ends. The germline V gene encodes CDR1 LGHNA and CDR2 YSLEER. The CDR3 runs to 14 residues. CDR3 sequence (DNA): TGCGCCAGCAGCCAACGGGCCAGGGTGCGTGACTACACCTTC. This codes for CASSQRARVRDYTF.

The sample holds many counts of this clonotype. The chain recombines TRBV4-2 with TRBJ1-2; D gene unclear. The CDR3 is 15 amino acids. The germline V gene has CDR1 LGHNA and CDR2 YNFKEQ. V lost 0 bases and J lost 0, with 8 bases in between. The CDR3 loop is CASSQEGQANYGYTF. CDR3 nucleotides: TGTGCCAGCAGCCAAGAGGGCCAAGCTAACTATGGCTACACCTTC.

This clonotype came up many times. This chain connects TRBV30 to TRBJ2-5; 8 bases align to TRBD1. Germline assignment: CDR1 GTSNPN and CDR2 SVGIG (reference sequence). Trimming at V came to 3 bases and at J to 5 bases, leaving 11 bases not matched to a gene. This CDR3 contains 15 residues. The CDR3 DNA follows: TGTGCCTGGAGCCCGGGACAGGAGCCGATGGAGACCCAGTACTTC. This gives the protein CAWSPGQEPMETQYF. The entire variable domain, with the rest obtained from reference TRBV30 and TRBJ2-5, is as follows: SQTIHQWPATLVQPVGSPLSLECTVEGTSNPNLYWYRQAAGRGLQLLFYSVGIGQISSEVPQNLSASRPQDRQFILSSKKLLLSDSGFYLCAWSPGQEPMETQYFGPGTRLLVL.

There are a few counts of this clonotype. The chain is built from TRBV11-2 and TRBJ2-2; a possible D gene is TRBD2 (6 bases). Per the germline V gene, CDR1 is SGHAT and CDR2 is FQNNGV. The CDR3 runs 16 residues. Between the trimmed V and J ends, which lost 1 base and 2 bases, there was a span of 11 bases. The CDR3 nucleotides read TGTGCCAGCAGCTTAGGGAAACTAGCTAACACCGGGGAGCTGTTTTTT. This sequence encodes CASSLGKLANTGELFF.

This clonotype was counted at least ten times. The J gene is TRBJ2-5, the V gene TRBV6-1, with D possibly matching TRBD2 (6 bases). The CDR3 is 13 residues long. The germline V and J ends were trimmed by 5 bases and 1 base, with 8 bases remaining between them. The germline CDR1 and CDR2 sequences are MNHNS and SASEGT. The CDR3 DNA follows: TGTGCCAGCAGTCGGGACTTCCAAGAGACCCAGTACTTC. Translated, it gives CASSRDFQETQYF.

This clonotype was recorded at least ten times. The rearrangement joins TRBV30 to TRBJ2-4; 8 positions agree with TRBD2. The length of the CDR3 is 11 residues. Germline CDR1 GTSNPN, CDR2 SVGIG (reference sequence). V was clipped by 5 bases and J by 9 bases; unmatched bases: 3. The CDR3 protein is CAWSGGGIQYF. The DNA of the CDR3 is TGTGCCTGGTCCGGGGGGGGCATTCAGTACTTC.

In this sample, this clonotype turned up many times. CDR3 nucleotides: TGTGCCAGCAGCGACGGGACCATCACTGAAGCTTTCTTT. This codes for CASSDGTITEAFF. The rearrangement links TRBV9 to TRBJ1-1; D might be TRBD1 (5 bases). The CDR3 loop spans 13 amino acids. Looked up from germline, CDR1 is SGDLS and CDR2 is YYNGEE. Trimming removed 3 bases at V and 4 bases at J, with 10 bases between.

This clonotype came up many times. The chain has TRBV2 and TRBJ2-2, with 11 bases fitting TRBD2. Germline V gives CDR1 SNHLY, CDR2 FYNNEI. The junction had 7 bases not matched to a gene; V was cut back by 5 bases and J by 5 bases. The CDR3 is 16 residues long. CDR3 loop: CASSSGTSGLTGELFF. The CDR3 DNA reads TGTGCCAGCAGTTCCGGGACTAGCGGTTTAACCGGGGAGCTGTTTTTT.

At least ten counts were recorded for this clonotype. A junction boundary mismatches the germline segment, possibly from a read error. The chain has TRBV4-2 and TRBJ1-1, with TRBD1 matching over 8 bases. Germline V gene sequence: CDR1 LGHNA, CDR2 YNFKEQ. This CDR3 spans 15 amino acids. This chain's CDR3 is CASSQDRERQGAYMF. CDR3 coding DNA: TGTGCCAGCAGCCAAGATAGGGAGAGGCAGGGGGCGTATATGTTT.

This clonotype was recorded at least ten times. The chain has TRBV11-2 and TRBJ1-5, with 10 bases that match TRBD1. V gave up 5 bases and J gave up 5 bases; unmatched junction bases: 6. Germline CDR1 is SGHAT and CDR2 is FQNNGV. The CDR3 totals 15 residues. CDR3 coding DNA: TGTGCCAGCAGCCTCGGGACAGGGGTGTATCAGCCCCAGCATTTT. This sequence encodes CASSLGTGVYQPQHF.

This clonotype was seen at least ten times. The chain links TRBV12-3 or TRBV12-4 to TRBJ2-5; the match to TRBD2 covers 7 bases. Germline trimming cut 1 base from V and 5 bases from J; bases unmatched to any gene: 10. CDR3 length equals 16 residues. CDR3 sequence: CASSLGGVGGGETQYF. Here the CDR3 DNA reads TGTGCCAGCAGTTTAGGGGGCGTGGGGGGAGGGGAGACCCAGTACTTC.

V usage is TRBV28 and J usage is TRBJ1-2, with D perhaps TRBD1 (6 bases). This CDR3 region has 14 residues. V was clipped by 7 bases and J by 4 bases, with 16 bases between them. Germline V CDR1 and CDR2: MDHEN, SYDVKM. Here the CDR3 reads CASTPAGGSYGYTF. For the CDR3, the DNA is TGTGCCAGCACCCCGGCGGGGGGCTCCTATGGCTACACCTTC.

The chain couples TRBV6-5 to TRBJ2-5, with a tentative D call TRBD1 (5 bases). Germline V gene data show CDR1 as MNHEY and CDR2 as SVGAGI. CDR3 length: 12 residues. V was shortened by 10 bases and J by 2 bases, with 11 bases between the two germline ends. CDR3 sequence reads: CATRQGQETQYF. The CDR3 nucleotides read TGTGCCACCCGGCAGGGACAAGAGACCCAGTACTTC.

This clonotype has at least ten counts. The V and J genes are TRBV4-2 and TRBJ1-5; D may be TRBD1 (6 bases). V lost 4 bases, J lost 0 bases, and 25 bases lay in between. Germline CDR1 reads LGHNA; CDR2 reads YNFKEQ. The CDR3 is 20 amino acids. In nucleotides, the CDR3 is TGTGCCAGCAGCCCCGGGCGGGACAATACGACAGCCTATAGCAATCAGCCCCAGCATTTT. Protein: CASSPGRDNTTAYSNQPQHF.

The V gene is TRBV12-3 or TRBV12-4, the J gene TRBJ1-1, with D uncertain. Deletions cut 1 base from V and 9 bases from J, with 15 bases between. There are 14 residues in the CDR3. CDR3 DNA sequence: TGTGCCAGCAGTTTAGGGCCTCATATGTTTCAAGCTTTCTTT. It specifies CASSLGPHMFQAFF.

This clonotype appeared a few times. An end of the junction does not agree with germline; a read error may underlie this. The chain recombines TRBV5-1 with TRBJ2-7; the match to TRBD2 covers 8 bases. The germline V gene has CDR1 SGHRS and CDR2 YFSETQ. This CDR3 comprises 15 residues. CDR3 region: CAGSLRGAHGYEQYF. The CDR3, as DNA: TGCGCCGGCAGCTTGCGGGGGGCGCATGGGTACGAGCAGTACTTC.

The table lists this clonotype with many counts. The chain joins TRBV27 to TRBJ2-7; maybe TRBD1 (6 bases). Germline V gives CDR1 MNHEY, CDR2 SMNVEV (reference sequence). V lost 2 bases and J 5 bases, leaving 16 bases between the germline ends. This CDR3 is 15 amino acids long. CDR3 protein: CASSLGVGPGDEQYF. CDR3 sequence (DNA): TGTGCCAGCAGTTTAGGAGTGGGCCCAGGGGACGAGCAGTACTTC.

This clonotype occurred many times. The chain couples TRBV6-2 or TRBV6-3 to TRBJ2-7; D not certain. Germline lookup yields CDR1 MNHEY and CDR2 SVGEGT. Trimming left V 3 bases short and J 2 bases short, with 17 bases between. The CDR3 spans 16 residues. The CDR3 region is CASSYFGGQLTYEQYF. In DNA, the CDR3 is TGTGCCAGCAGTTATTTCGGTGGGCAGCTTACCTACGAGCAGTACTTC.

This clonotype was observed many times. The chain has TRBV3-1 and TRBJ2-7; 7 positions agree with TRBD2. The J segment lost 2 bases and the V segment lost 3 bases, leaving 7 bases of the junction unmatched. Germline assignment: CDR1 LGHDT and CDR2 YNNKEL (reference sequence). The CDR3 spans 15 residues. CDR3 in amino acids: CASSQVGGGPYEQYF. The CDR3 DNA reads as TGTGCCAGCAGCCAGGTCGGCGGGGGTCCCTACGAGCAGTACTTC.

This clonotype appeared many times. In nucleotides, the CDR3 is TGTGCCAGCAGTCTTACGACTAGCTACACCGGGGAGCTGTTTTTT. It codes for CASSLTTSYTGELFF. The chain carries TRBV7-3 and TRBJ2-2; 7 bases are shared with TRBD2. This CDR3 has 15 amino acids. V shed 6 bases and J 3 bases; nucleotides not matched to a gene: 7. Germline-derived CDR1 and CDR2 are SGHTA and FQGTGA.

The V call is TRBV27, the J call TRBJ2-7, with D perhaps assigned TRBD1 or TRBD2 (5 bases each). Germline V gene sequence: CDR1 MNHEY, CDR2 SMNVEV (reference sequence). This CDR3 spans 13 amino acids. V dropped 0 bases and J dropped 5 bases, with 8 bases sitting between them. The CDR3 DNA sequence: TGTGCCAGCAGTTTATCGTGGGGGAACGAGCAGTACTTC. Protein sequence: CASSLSWGNEQYF.

This clonotype was counted ten times or more. The gene calls are TRBV2 and TRBJ1-5; D remains ambiguous. Germline assignment: CDR1 SNHLY and CDR2 FYNNEI. The CDR3 is made up of 15 amino acids. Trimming took off 3 bases at V and 6 bases at J, with 15 bases between the two ends. CDR3 sequence: CASSDRLGVGQPQHF. The CDR3 region has the DNA TGTGCCAGCAGTGATCGCCTTGGGGTCGGTCAGCCCCAGCATTTT.

This clonotype was detected ten times or more. The J gene is TRBJ2-2, the V gene TRBV7-2, with D perhaps TRBD2 (6 bases). CDR1 SGHTA and CDR2 FQGNSA come from the germline V gene. There are 15 residues in the CDR3. The V end lost 2 bases, the J end lost 7 bases, and 14 bases lay between the germline ends. The CDR3 is CASSLSRAGSGELFF. The CDR3 bases are TGTGCCAGCAGCTTATCGCGAGCGGGTAGCGGGGAGCTGTTTTTT.